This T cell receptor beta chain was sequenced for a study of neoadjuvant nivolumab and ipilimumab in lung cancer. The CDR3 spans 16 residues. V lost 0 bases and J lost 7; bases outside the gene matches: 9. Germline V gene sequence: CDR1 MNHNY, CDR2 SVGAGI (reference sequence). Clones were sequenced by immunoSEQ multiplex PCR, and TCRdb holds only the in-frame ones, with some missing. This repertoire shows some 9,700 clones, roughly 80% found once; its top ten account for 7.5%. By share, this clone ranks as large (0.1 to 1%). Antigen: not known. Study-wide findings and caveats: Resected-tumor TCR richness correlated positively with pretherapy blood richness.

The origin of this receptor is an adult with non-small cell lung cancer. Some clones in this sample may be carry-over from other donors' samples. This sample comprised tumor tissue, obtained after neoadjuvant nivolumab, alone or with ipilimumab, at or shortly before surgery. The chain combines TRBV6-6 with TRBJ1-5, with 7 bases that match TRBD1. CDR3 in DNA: TGTGCCAGCAGTTACTCAGACAGGGCGGTACCCCAGCCCCAGCATTTT. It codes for CASSYSDRAVPQPQHF.